What follows is one TCR beta chain and its context. Germline CDR1 and CDR2: MNHEY and SVGEGT. This CDR3 is built from 14 residues. Donors ranged from roughly 6 to 90 years old and were healthy Caucasians in Russia. The data were obtained in a study of blood T cells in healthy people across ages. For the second PCR, which ran for 7 to 11 cycles, a sample-barcoded 5' primer and a J-beta primer mix were used. One entry per CDR3 protein, called by TCRdb with MiXCR from the 5' RACE reads. This sample has about 640,000 distinct CDR3 sequences, with less than 45% found just once. Sequenced input: blood. V gene TRBV6-2 or TRBV6-3 combines with J gene TRBJ2-7; 8 positions match TRBD2. The end of the DNA fits TRBJ2-5 better, so the J call may be wrong. This receptor was identified in a man aged 80 or over in good health. The CDR3 coding sequence is TGTGCCAGCAGTTACCGGACTAGCTGGGAGACCCAGTACTTC. Encoded protein: CASSYRTSWETQYF.